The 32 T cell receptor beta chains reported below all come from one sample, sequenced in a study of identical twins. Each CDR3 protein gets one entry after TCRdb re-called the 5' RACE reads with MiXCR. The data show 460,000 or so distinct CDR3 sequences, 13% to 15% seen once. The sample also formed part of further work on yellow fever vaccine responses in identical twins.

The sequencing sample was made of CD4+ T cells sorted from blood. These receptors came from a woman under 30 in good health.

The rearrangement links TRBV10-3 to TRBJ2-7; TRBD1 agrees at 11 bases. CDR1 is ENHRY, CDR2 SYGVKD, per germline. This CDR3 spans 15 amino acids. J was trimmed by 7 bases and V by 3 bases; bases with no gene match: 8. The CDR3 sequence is CAISEKGQGVGEQYF. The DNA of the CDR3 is TGTGCCATCAGTGAAAAGGGACAGGGGGTTGGGGAGCAGTACTTC.

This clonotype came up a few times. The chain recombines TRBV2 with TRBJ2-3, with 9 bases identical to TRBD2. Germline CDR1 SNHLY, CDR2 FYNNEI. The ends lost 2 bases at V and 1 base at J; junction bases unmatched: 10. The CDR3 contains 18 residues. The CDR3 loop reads CASSEWGASGIGTDTQYF. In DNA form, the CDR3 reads TGTGCCAGCAGTGAATGGGGGGCTAGCGGGATTGGCACAGATACGCAGTATTTT.

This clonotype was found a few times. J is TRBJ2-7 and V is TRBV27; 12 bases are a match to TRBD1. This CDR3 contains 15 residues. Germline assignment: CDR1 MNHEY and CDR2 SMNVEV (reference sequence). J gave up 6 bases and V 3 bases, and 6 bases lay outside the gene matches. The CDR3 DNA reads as TGTGCCAGCAGTTTTACGGGACAGGGGGCCTTCGAGCAGTACTTC. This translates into CASSFTGQGAFEQYF.

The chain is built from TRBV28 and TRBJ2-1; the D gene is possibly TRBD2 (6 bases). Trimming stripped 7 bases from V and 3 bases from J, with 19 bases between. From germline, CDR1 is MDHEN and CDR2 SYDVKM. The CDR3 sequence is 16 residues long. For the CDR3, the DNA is TGTGCCAGCACCTCTCGTGGAGCAGCGGGCTACAATGAGCAGTTCTTC. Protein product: CASTSRGAAGYNEQFF.

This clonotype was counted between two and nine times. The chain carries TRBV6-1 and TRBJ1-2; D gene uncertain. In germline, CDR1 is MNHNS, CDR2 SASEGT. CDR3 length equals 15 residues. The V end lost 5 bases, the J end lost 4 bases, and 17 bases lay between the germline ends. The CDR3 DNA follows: TGTGCCAGCAGTCCTCTAGTGGGCGCCGGCTATGGCTACACCTTC. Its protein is CASSPLVGAGYGYTF.

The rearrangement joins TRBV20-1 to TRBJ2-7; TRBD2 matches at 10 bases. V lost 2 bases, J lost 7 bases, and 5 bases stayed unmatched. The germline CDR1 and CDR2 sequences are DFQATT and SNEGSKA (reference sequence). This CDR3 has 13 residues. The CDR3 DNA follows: TGCAGTGCTAGACTAGCGGGAGTCACGGAGCAGTACTTC. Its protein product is CSARLAGVTEQYF.

The CDR3 sequence is CSATGGSVGETQYF. Written as DNA, the CDR3 is TGCAGTGCCACCGGAGGGTCGGTCGGAGAGACCCAGTACTTC. The rearrangement links TRBV20-1 to TRBJ2-5; TRBD2 might be the D (6 bases). Germline CDR1 DFQATT, CDR2 SNEGSKA (reference sequence). The CDR3 is made up of 14 amino acids. V lost 6 bases to trimming and J lost 4 bases, with 18 bases between them.

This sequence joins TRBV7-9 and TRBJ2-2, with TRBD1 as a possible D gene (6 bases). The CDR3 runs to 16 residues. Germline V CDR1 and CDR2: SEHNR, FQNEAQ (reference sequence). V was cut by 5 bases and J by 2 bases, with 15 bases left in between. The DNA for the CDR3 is TGTGCCAGCAGCCCGGACAGAATAAAAAACACCGGGGAGCTGTTTTTT. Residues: CASSPDRIKNTGELFF.

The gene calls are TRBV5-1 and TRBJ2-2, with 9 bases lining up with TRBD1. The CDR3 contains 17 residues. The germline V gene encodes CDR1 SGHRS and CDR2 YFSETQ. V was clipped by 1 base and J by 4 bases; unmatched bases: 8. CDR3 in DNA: TGCGCCAGCAGCTTGTCCTTCCTGACAGGGGGCACCGGGGAGCTGTTTTTT. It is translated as CASSLSFLTGGTGELFF.

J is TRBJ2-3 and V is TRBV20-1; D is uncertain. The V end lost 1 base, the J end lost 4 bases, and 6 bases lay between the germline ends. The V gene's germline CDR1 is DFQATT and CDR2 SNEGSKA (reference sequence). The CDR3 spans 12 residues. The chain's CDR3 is CSARGWADTQYF. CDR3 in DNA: TGCAGTGCTAGAGGGTGGGCAGATACGCAGTATTTT.

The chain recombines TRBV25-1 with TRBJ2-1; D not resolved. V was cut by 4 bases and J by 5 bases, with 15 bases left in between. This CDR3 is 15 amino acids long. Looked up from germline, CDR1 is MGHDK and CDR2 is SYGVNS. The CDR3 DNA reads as TGTGCCAGCAGTGGCGAGATTTTGTCCCACAATGAGCAGTTCTTC. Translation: CASSGEILSHNEQFF.

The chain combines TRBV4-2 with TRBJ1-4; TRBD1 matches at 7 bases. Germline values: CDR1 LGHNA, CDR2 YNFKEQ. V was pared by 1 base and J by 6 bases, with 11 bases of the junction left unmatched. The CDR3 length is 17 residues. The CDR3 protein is CASSQGRETGLDEKLFF. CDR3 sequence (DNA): TGTGCCAGCAGCCAAGGAAGGGAGACAGGGTTGGATGAAAAACTGTTTTTT.

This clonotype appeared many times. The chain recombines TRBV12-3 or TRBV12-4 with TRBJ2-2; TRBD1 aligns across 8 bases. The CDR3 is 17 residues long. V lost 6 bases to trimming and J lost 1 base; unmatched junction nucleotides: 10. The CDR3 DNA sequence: TGTGCCAGCAGAACCGGGACAGGCAATAAGAACACCGGGGAGCTGTTTTTT. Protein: CASRTGTGNKNTGELFF.

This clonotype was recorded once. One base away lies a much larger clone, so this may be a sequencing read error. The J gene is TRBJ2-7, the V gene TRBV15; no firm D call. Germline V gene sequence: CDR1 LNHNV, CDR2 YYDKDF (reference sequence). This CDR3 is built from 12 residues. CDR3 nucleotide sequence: TGTACCACCAGCAGAGATTTTTACGAGCAGTACTTC. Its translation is CTTSRDFYEQYF.

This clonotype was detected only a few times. DNA of the CDR3: TGTGCCACCAGCAGAGGGGACCTCTCCTACGAGCAGTACTTC. The encoded protein is CATSRGDLSYEQYF. The chain carries TRBV15 and TRBJ2-7; TRBD1 or TRBD2 may be the D gene (5 bases each). The V gene's germline CDR1 is LNHNV and CDR2 YYDKDF (reference sequence). The CDR3 has 14 residues. V lost 1 base, J lost 0 bases, and 7 bases lay in between.

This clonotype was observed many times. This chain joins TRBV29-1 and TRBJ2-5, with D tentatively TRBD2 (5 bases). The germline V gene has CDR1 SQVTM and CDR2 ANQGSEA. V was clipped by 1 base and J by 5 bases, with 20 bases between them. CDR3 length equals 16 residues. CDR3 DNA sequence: TGCAGCGTTGAAGGAAACCGGGGAAGGAGGTCGGAGACCCAGTACTTC. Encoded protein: CSVEGNRGRRSETQYF.

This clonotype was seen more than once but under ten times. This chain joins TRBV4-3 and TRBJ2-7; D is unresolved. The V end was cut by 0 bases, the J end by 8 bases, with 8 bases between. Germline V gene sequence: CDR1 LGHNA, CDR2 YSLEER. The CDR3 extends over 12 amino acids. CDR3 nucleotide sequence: TGCGCCAGCAGCCAAGATAAAGCGCAGCAGTACTTC. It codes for CASSQDKAQQYF.

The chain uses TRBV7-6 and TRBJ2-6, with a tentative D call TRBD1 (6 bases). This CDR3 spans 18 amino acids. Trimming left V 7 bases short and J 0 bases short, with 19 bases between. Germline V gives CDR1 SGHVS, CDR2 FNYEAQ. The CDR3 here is CASTSDTGPPSGANVLTF. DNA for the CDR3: TGTGCCAGCACCTCTGACACAGGGCCCCCCTCTGGGGCCAACGTCCTGACTTTC. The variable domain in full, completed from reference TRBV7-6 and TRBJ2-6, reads GAGVSQSPRYKVTKRGQDVALRCDPISGHVSLYWYRQALGQGPEFLTYFNYEAQQDKSGLPNDRFSAERPEGSISTLTIQRTEQRDSAMYRCASTSDTGPPSGANVLTFGAGSRLTVL.

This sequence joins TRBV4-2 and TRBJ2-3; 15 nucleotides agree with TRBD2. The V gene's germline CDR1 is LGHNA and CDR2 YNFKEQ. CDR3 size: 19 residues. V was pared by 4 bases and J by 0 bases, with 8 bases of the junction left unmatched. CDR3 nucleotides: TGTGCCAGCAGCCCGGCTGGGACTAGCGGGAGGTCCAGCACAGATACGCAGTATTTT. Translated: CASSPAGTSGRSSTDTQYF.

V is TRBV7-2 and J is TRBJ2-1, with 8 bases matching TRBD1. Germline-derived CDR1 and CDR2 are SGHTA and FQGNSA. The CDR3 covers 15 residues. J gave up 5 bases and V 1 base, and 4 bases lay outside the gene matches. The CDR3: CASSLGGTGNNEQFF. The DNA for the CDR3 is TGTGCCAGCAGCTTAGGCGGGACAGGAAACAATGAGCAGTTCTTC.

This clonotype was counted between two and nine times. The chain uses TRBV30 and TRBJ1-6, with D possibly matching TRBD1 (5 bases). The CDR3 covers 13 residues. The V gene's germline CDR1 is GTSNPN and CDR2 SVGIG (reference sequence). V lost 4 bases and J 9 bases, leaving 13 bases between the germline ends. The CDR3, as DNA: TGTGCCTGGAACGAGGGGATCGGTTCACCCCTCCACTTT. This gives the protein CAWNEGIGSPLHF.

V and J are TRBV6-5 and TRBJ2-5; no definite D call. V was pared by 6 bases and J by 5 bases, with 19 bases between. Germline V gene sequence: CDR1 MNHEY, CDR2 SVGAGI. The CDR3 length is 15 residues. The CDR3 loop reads CASRLGSLLMETQYF. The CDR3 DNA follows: TGTGCCAGCAGACTTGGAAGTTTGCTCATGGAGACCCAGTACTTC.

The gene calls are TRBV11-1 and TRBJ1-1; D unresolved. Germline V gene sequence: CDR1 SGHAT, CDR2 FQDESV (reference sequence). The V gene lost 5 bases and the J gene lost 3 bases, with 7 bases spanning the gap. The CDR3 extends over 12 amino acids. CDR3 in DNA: TGTGCCAGCAGCGGCAGAGACACTGAAGCTTTCTTT. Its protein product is CASSGRDTEAFF.

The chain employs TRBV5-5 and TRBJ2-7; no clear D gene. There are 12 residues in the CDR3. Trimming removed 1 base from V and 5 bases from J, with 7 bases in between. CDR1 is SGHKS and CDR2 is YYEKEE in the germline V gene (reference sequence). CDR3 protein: CASSLSVNEQYF. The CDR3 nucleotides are TGTGCCAGCAGCTTGTCCGTCAACGAGCAGTACTTC.

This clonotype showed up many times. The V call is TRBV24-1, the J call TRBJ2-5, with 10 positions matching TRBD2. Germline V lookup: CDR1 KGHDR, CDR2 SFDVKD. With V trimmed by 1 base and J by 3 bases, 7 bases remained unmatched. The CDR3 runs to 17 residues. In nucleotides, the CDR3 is TGTGCCACCAGTGATTTTCGGACTAGCGGACGAAAAGAGACCCAGTACTTC. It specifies CATSDFRTSGRKETQYF.

The CDR3 nucleotides read TGTGCCAGCAGCAAAGCAAAGGGGCAGGCCAATTCACCCCTCCACTTT. It codes for CASSKAKGQANSPLHF. V and J are TRBV21-1 and TRBJ1-6; the table calls TRBD1, which could not be checked here. TRBV21-1 is a documented pseudogene. The length of the CDR3 is 16 residues.

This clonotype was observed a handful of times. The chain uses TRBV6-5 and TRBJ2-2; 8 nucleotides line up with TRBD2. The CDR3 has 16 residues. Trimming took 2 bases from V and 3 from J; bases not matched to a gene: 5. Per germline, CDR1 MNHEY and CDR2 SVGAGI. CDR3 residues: CASSYGVAGYTGELFF. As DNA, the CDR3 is TGTGCCAGCAGTTACGGGGTAGCGGGATACACCGGGGAGCTGTTTTTT.

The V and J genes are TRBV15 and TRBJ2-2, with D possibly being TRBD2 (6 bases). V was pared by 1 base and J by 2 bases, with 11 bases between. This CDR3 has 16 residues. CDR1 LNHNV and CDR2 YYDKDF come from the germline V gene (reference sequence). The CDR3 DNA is TGTGCCACCAGCAGAGCCGGGACTTTTAACACCGGGGAGCTGTTTTTT. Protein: CATSRAGTFNTGELFF.

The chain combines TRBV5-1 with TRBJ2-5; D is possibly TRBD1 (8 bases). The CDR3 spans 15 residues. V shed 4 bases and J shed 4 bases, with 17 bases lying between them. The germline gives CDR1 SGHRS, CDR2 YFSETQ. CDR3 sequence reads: CASSGGDRRRETQYF. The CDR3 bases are TGCGCCAGCAGCGGGGGGGACAGGAGGCGAGAGACCCAGTACTTC.

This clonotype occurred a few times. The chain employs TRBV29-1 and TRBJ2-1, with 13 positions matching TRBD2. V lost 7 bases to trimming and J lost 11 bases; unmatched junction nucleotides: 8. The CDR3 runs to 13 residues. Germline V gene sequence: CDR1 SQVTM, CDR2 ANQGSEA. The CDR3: CSARGLAGEKQFF. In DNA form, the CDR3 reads TGCAGCGCTAGAGGACTAGCGGGAGAGAAGCAGTTCTTC.

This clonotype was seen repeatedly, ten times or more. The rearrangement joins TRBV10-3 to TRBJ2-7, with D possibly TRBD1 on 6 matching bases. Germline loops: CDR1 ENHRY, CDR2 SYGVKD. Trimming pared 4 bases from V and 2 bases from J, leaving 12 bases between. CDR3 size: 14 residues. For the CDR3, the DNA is TGTGCCATCAGTGCCGGGACACTGACCTACGAGCAGTACTTC. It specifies CAISAGTLTYEQYF.

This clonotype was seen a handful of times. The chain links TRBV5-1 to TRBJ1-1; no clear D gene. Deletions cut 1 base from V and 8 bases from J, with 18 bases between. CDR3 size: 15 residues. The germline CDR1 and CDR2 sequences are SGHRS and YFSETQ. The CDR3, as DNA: TGCGCCAGCAGCTTGTCGGAACCCGCAAATTCAGAAGCTTTCTTT. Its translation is CASSLSEPANSEAFF.